This TCR beta chain was identified in a study of T cell repertoires in cytomegalovirus infection. In its sample, this clonotype was seen many times. TCRdb independently ran MiXCR on the reads; one entry per CDR3 protein. The table has around 260,000 distinct CDR3 sequences, roughly 10% seen once; the top ten hold around 16%. This TCR was recovered from a human donor in good health (CMV status not recorded). Some clones in this sample may be carry-over from other donors' samples. Input material: PBMCs.

The DNA of the CDR3 is TGTGCCAGCAGCTTTGCGCTGGGGAGAGACAATGAGCAGTTCTTC. Its translation is CASSFALGRDNEQFF. The rearrangement uses TRBV7-2 and TRBJ2-1; maybe TRBD2 (5 bases). The germline gives CDR1 SGHTA, CDR2 FQGNSA. V was cut by 3 bases and J by 5 bases, with 14 bases left in between. CDR3 length: 15 residues.